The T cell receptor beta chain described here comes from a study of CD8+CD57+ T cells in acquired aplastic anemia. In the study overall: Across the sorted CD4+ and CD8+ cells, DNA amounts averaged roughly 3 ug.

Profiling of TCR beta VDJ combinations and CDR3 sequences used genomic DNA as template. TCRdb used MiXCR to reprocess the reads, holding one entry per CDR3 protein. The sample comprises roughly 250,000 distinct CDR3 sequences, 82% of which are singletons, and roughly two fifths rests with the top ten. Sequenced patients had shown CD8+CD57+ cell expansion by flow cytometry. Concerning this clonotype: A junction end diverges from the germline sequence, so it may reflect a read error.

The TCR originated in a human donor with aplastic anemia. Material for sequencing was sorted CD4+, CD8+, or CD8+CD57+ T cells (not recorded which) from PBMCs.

The CDR3 here is CASSLAGGPNKQYF. CDR3 DNA sequence: TGTGCCAGCAGTTTAGCGGGAGGTCCCAATAAGCAGTATTTC. The rearrangement uses TRBV2 and TRBJ2-3; 10 bases map to TRBD2. Germline CDR1 SNHLY, CDR2 FYNNEI. The CDR3 covers 14 residues.